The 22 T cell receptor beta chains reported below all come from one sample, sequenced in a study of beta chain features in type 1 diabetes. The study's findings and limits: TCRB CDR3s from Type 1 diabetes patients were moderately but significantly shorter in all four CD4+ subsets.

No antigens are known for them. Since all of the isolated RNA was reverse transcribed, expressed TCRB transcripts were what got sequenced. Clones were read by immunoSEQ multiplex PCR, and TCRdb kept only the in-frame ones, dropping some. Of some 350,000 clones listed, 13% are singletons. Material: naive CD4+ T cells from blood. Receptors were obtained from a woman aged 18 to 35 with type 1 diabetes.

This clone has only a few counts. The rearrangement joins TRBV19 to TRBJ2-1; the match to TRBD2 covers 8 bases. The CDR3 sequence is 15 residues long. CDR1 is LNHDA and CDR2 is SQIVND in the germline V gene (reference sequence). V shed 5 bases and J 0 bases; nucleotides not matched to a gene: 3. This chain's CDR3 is CASSYSGNSYNEQFF. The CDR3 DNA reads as TGTGCCAGTAGTTATAGCGGGAACTCCTACAATGAGCAGTTCTTC.

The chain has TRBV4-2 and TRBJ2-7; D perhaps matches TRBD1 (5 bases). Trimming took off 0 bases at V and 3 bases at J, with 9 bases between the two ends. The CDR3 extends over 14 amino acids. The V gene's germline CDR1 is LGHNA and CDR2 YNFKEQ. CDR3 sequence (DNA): TGTGCCAGCAGCCAAGACTCGGACAACTACGAGCAGTACTTC. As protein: CASSQDSDNYEQYF.

In nucleotides, the CDR3 is TGTGCCATCTCCTCGGCGGGAGGGCAAGAGACCCAGTACTTC. Its protein product is CAISSAGGQETQYF. The rearrangement uses TRBV6-5 and TRBJ2-5, with 9 bases that match TRBD2. Germline V gives CDR1 MNHEY, CDR2 SVGAGI. The J segment lost 2 bases and the V segment lost 10 bases, leaving 8 bases of the junction unmatched. The length of the CDR3 is 14 residues.

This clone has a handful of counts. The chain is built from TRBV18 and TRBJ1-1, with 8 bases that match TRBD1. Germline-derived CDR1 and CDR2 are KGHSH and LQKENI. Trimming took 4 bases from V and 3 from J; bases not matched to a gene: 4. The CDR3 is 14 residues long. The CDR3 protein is CASSRGQVDTEAFF. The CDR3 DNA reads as TGTGCCAGCTCACGGGGACAGGTAGACACTGAAGCTTTCTTT. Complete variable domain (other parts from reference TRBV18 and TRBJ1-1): NAGVMQNPRHLVRRRGQEARLRCSPMKGHSHVYWYRQLPEEGLKFMVYLQKENIIDESGMPKERFSAEFPKEGPSILRIQQVVRGDSAAYFCASSRGQVDTEAFFGQGTRLTVV.

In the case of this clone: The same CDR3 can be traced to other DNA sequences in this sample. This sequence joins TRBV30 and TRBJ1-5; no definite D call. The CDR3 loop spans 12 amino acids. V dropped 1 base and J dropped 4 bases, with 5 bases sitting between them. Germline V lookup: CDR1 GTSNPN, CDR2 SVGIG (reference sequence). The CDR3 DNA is TGTGCCTGGAGTGGAGGTAATCAGCCCCAGCATTTT. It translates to CAWSGGNQPQHF.

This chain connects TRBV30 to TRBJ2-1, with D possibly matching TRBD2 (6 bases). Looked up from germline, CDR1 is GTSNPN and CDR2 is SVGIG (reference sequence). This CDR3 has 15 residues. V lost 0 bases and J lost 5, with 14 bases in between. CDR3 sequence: CAWSVGLAKNNEQFF. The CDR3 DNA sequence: TGTGCCTGGAGTGTAGGGCTAGCGAAGAACAATGAGCAGTTCTTC.

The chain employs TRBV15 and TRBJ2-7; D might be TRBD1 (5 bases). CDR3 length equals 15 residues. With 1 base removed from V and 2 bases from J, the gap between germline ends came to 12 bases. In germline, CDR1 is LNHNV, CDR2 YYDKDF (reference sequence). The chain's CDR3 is CATSRAPAGPYEQYV. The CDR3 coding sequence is TGTGCCACCAGCAGAGCCCCGGCAGGGCCCTACGAGCAGTACGTC.

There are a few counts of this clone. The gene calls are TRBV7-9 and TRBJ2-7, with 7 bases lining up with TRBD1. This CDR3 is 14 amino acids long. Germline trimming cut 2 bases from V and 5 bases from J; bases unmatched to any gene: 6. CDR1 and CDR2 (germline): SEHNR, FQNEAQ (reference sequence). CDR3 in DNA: TGTGCCAGCAGCTTAACGACAGGGCTTAACGAGCAGTACTTC. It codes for CASSLTTGLNEQYF.

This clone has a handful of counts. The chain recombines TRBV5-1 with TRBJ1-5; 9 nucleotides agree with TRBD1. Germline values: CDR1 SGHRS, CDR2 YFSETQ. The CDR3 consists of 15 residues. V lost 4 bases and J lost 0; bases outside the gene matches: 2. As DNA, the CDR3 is TGCGCCAGCAGCCCGGGACAGGGTAGCAATCAGCCCCAGCATTTT. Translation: CASSPGQGSNQPQHF.

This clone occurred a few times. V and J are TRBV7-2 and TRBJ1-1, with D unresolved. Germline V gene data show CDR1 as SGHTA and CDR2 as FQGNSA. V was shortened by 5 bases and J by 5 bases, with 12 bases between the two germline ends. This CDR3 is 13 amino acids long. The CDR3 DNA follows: TGTGCCAGCAGCACTCGAATAAAAACTGAAGCTTTCTTT. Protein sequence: CASSTRIKTEAFF.

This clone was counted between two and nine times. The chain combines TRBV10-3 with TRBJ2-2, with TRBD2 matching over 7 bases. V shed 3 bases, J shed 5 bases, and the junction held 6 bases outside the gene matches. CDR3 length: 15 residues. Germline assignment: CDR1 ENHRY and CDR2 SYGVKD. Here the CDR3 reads CAISERLAVTGELFF. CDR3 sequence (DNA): TGTGCCATCAGTGAAAGACTAGCCGTAACCGGGGAGCTGTTTTTT.

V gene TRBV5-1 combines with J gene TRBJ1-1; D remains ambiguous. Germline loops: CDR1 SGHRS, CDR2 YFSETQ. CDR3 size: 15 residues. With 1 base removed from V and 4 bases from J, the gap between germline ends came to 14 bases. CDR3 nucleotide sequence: TGCGCCAGCAGCTTGAGGCGGGGAGGAGGCACTGAAGCTTTCTTT. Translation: CASSLRRGGGTEAFF.

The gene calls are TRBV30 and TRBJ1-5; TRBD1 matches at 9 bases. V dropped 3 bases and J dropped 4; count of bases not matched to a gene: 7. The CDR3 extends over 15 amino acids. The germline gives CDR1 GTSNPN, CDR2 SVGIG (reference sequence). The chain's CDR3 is CAWSEQGAGNQPQHF. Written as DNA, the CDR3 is TGTGCCTGGAGCGAACAGGGGGCAGGGAATCAGCCCCAGCATTTT.

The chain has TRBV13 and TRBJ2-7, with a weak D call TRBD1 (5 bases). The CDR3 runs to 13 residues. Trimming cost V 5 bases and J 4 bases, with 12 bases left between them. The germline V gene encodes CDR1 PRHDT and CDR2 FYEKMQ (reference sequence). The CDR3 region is CASSPQGFYEQYV. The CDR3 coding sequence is TGTGCCAGCAGCCCCCAGGGATTTTACGAGCAGTACGTC.

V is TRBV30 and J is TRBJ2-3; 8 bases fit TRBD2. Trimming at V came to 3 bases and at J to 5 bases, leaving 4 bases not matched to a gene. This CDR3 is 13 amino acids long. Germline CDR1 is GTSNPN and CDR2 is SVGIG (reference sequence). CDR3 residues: CAWRAGVVDTQYF. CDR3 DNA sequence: TGTGCCTGGAGAGCGGGAGTGGTAGATACGCAGTATTTT.

The CDR3 region is CASSDRGYEQYV. Here the CDR3 DNA reads TGTGCCAGCAGCGACAGGGGGTACGAGCAGTACGTC. The chain has TRBV6-1 and TRBJ2-7, with TRBD1 matching over 9 bases. Germline V lookup: CDR1 MNHNS, CDR2 SASEGT. This CDR3 is built from 12 residues. Trimming at V came to 6 bases and at J to 4 bases, leaving 1 base not matched to a gene.

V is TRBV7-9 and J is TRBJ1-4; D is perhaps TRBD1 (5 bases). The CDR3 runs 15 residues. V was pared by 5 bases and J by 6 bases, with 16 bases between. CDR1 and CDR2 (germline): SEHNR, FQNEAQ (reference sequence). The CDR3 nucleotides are TGTGCCAGCAGCCCGGGTCAGGGTTGGGATGAAAAACTGTTTTTT. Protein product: CASSPGQGWDEKLFF.

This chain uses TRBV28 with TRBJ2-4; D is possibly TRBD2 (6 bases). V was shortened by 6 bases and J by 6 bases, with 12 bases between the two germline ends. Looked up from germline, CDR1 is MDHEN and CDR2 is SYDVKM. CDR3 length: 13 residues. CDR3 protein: CASRGGTVNIQYF. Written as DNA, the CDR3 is TGTGCCAGCAGGGGCGGGACTGTAAACATTCAGTACTTC.

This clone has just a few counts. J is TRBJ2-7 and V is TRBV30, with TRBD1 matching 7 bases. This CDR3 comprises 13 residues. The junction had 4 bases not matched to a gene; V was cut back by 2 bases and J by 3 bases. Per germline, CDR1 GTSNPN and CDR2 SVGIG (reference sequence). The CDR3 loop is CAWSMTGFYEQYV. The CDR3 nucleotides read TGTGCCTGGAGTATGACAGGGTTCTACGAGCAGTACGTC.

For the CDR3, the DNA is TGTGCCATCCGGGGGGACAGGGAGGGCACTGAAGCTTTCTTT. Encoded protein: CAIRGDREGTEAFF. The chain is built from TRBV10-3 and TRBJ1-1; 9 bases match TRBD1. This CDR3 has 14 residues. CDR1 and CDR2 from the germline V gene are ENHRY and SYGVKD. V was clipped by 8 bases and J by 4 bases; unmatched bases: 8.

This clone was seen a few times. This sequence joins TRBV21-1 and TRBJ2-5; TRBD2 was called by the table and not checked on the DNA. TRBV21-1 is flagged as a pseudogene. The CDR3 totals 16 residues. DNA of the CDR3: TGTGCCAGCAGCACATGGACTAGCGGGAACCAAGAGACCCAGTACTTC. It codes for CASSTWTSGNQETQYF.

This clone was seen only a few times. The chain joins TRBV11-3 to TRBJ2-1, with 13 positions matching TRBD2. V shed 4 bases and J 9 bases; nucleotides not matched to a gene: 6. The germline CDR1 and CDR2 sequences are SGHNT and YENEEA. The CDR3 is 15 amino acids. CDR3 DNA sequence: TGTGCCAGCAGCTCCCGGACTAGCGGGAGTGGTGAGCAGTTCTTC. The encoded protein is CASSSRTSGSGEQFF.